The clone carrying this TCR beta chain was picked up a small number of times. This entry belongs to a study of T-cell reconstitution after alpha-beta-depleted transplantation in children. Construction of the TCRbeta library involved unique molecular identifiers. TCRdb passed the PCR reads through MiXCR, listing each CDR3 protein once. The sample shows about 540,000 distinct CDR3 sequences, 15% to 20% of them seen only once. CDR1 is SNHLY, CDR2 FYNNEI, per germline. V was clipped by 7 bases and J by 2 bases, with 15 bases between them. This CDR3 is built from 15 residues. The material was PBMCs from the stem cell graft donor, obtained from the stem cell graft. The rearrangement joins TRBV2 to TRBJ2-4, with D possibly TRBD2 on 6 matching bases. The TCR comes from a human donor who donated a stem cell graft to a child with acute lymphoblastic leukemia. The CDR3 DNA reads TGTGCCAGCACCGAAAGGGAGGTGACCAAAAACATTCAGTACTTC. As protein: CASTEREVTKNIQYF.